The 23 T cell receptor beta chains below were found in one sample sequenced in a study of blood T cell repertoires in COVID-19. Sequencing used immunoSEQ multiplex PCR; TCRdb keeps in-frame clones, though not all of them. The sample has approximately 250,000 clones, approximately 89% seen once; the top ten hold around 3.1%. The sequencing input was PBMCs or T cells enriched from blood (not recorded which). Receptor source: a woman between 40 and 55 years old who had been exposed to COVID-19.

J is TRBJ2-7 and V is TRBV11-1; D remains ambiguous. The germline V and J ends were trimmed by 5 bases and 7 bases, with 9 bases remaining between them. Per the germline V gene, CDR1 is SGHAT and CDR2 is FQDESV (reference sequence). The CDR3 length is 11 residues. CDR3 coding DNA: TGTGCCAGCAGCCTTATGGAGGAGCAGTACGTC. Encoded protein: CASSLMEEQYV.

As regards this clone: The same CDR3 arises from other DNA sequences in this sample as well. The CDR3 protein is CASSQVRGSGNTIYF. The CDR3 DNA follows: TGTGCCAGCAGCCAAGTCAGGGGTTCTGGAAACACCATATATTTT. The chain uses TRBV14 and TRBJ1-3, with D possibly matching TRBD1 (6 bases). The CDR3 length is 15 residues. V gave up 1 base and J gave up 1 base, with 8 bases separating them. Germline CDR1 is SGHDN and CDR2 is FVKESK.

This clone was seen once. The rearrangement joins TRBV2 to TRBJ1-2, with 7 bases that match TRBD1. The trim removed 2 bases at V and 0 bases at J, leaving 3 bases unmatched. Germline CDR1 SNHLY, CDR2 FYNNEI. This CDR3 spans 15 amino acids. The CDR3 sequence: CASSEQGVTNYGYTF. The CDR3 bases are TGTGCCAGCAGTGAACAGGGGGTAACTAACTATGGCTACACCTTC.

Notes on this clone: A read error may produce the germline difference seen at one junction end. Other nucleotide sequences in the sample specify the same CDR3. The CDR3 DNA is TGTGCCAGCAGTTTAACAGGGGGCACAGATACGCAGTATTTT. Its translation: CASSLTGGTDTQYF. The chain links TRBV7-3 to TRBJ2-3, with 7 bases aligning to TRBD1. CDR1 and CDR2 from the germline V gene are SGHTA and FQGTGA. The CDR3 has 14 residues. Full variable domain (rest looked up from reference TRBV7-3 and TRBJ2-3): GAGVSQTPSNKVTEKGKYVELRCDPISGHTALYWYRQSLGQGPEFLIYFQGTGAADDSGLPNDRFFAVRPEGSVSTLKIQRTERGDSAVYLCASSLTGGTDTQYFGPGTRLTVL.

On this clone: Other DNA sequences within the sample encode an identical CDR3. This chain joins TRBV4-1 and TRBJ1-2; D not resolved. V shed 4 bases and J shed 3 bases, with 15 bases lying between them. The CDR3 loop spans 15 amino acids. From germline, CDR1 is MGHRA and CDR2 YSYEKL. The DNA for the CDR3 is TGCGCCAGCAGCCGGATCCCCGGGGAGGACTATGGCTACACCTTC. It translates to CASSRIPGEDYGYTF.

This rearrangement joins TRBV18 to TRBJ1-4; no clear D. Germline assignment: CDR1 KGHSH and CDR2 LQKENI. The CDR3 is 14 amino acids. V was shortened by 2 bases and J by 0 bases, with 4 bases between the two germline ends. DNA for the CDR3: TGTGCCAGCTCACCAGTAGCAACTAATGAAAAACTGTTTTTT. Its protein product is CASSPVATNEKLFF.

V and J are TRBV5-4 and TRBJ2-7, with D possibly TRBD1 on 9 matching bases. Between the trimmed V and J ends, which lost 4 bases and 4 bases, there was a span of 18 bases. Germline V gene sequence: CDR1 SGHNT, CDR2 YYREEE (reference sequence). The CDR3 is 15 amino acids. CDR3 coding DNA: TGTGCCAGCAGCCCGGGGGGGACAGGGACTTACGAGCAGTACTTC. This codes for CASSPGGTGTYEQYF.

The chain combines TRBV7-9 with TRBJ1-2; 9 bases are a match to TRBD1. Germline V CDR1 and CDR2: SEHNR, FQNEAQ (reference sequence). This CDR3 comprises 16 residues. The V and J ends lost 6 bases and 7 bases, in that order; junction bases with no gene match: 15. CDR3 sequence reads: CASRQIRDRDLGGYTF. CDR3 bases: TGTGCCAGCAGACAAATCCGGGACAGGGATTTGGGTGGCTACACCTTC.

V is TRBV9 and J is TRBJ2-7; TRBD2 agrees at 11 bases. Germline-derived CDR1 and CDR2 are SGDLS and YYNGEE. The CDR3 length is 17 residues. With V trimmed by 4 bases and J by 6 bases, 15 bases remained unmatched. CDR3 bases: TGTGCCAGCAGCTCTGCTGATAGCGGGGGGGGGTTTCCCGAGCAGTACTTC. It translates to CASSSADSGGGFPEQYF. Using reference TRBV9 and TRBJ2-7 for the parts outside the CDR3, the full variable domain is DSGVTQTPKHLITATGQRVTLRCSPRSGDLSVYWYQQSLDQGLQFLIQYYNGEERAKGNILERFSAQQFPDLHSELNLSSLELGDSALYFCASSSADSGGGFPEQYFGPGTRLTVT.

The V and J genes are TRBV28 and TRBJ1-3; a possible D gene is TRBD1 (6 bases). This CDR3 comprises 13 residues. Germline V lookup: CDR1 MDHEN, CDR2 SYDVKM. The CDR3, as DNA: TGTAACCGGACAGAAATCTCTGGAAACACCATATATTTT. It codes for CNRTEISGNTIYF.

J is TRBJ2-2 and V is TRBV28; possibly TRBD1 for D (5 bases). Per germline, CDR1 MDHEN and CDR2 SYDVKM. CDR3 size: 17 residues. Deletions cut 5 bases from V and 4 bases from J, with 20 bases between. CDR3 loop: CASSPSRGTVPTGELFF. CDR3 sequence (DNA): TGTGCCAGCAGTCCCTCTAGGGGAACTGTACCCACCGGGGAGCTGTTTTTT.

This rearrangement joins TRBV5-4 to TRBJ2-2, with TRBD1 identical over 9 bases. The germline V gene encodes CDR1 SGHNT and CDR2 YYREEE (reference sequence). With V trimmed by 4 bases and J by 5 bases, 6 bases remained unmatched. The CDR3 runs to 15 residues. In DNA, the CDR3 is TGTGCCAGCAGCCCGGGACAGGGAAATACCGGGGAGCTGTTTTTT. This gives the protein CASSPGQGNTGELFF.

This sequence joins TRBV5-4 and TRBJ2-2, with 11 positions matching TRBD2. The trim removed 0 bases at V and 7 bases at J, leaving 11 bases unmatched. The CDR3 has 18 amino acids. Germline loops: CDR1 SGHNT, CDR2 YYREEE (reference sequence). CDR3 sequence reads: CASSLDPSGGLAGGELFF. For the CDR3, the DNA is TGTGCCAGCAGCTTGGACCCTAGCGGGGGGCTAGCGGGCGGGGAGCTGTTTTTT.

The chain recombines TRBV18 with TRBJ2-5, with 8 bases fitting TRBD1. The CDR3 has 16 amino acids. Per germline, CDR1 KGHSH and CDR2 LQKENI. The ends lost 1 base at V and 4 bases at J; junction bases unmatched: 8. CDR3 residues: CASSPQQGVSRETQYF. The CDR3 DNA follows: TGTGCCAGCTCACCACAACAGGGGGTCAGTAGAGAGACCCAGTACTTC.

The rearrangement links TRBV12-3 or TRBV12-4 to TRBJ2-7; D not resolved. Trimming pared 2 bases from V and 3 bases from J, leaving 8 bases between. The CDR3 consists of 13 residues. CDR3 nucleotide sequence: TGTGCCAGCAGTTTATTGAGGTACTACGAGCAGTACTTC. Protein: CASSLLRYYEQYF.

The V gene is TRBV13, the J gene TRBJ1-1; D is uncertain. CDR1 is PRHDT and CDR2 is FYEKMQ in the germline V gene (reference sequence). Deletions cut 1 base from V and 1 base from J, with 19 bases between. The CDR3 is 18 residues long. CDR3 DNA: TGTGCCAGCAGCTTAGAGGATTTAAGAGGGAATCGGAACACTGAAGCTTTCTTT. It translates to CASSLEDLRGNRNTEAFF. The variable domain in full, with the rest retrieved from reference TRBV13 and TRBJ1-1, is AAGVIQSPRHLIKEKRETATLKCYPIPRHDTVYWYQQGPGQDPQFLISFYEKMQSDKGSIPDRFSAQQFSDYHSELNMSSLELGDSALYFCASSLEDLRGNRNTEAFFGQGTRLTVV.

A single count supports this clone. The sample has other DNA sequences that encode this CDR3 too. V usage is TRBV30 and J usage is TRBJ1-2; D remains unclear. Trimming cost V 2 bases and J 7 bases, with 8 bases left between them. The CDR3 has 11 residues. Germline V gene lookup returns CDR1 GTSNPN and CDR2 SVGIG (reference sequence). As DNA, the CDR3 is TGTGCCTGGAGTCCAGGTTCTGGCTACACCTTC. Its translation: CAWSPGSGYTF.

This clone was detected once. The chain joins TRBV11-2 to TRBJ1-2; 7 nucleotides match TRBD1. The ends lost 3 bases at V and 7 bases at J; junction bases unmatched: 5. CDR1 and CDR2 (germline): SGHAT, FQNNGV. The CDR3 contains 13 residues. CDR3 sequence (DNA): TGTGCCAGCAGCTTCGACAGGGCCTTTGGCTACACCTTC. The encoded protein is CASSFDRAFGYTF.

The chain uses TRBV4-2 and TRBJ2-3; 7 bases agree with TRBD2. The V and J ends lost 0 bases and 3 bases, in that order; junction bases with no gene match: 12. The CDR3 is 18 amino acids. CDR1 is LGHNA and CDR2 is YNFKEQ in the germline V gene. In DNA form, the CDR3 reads TGTGCCAGCAGCCAAGATGAGGGAGCGGGGCCACGAACAGATACGCAGTATTTT. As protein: CASSQDEGAGPRTDTQYF.

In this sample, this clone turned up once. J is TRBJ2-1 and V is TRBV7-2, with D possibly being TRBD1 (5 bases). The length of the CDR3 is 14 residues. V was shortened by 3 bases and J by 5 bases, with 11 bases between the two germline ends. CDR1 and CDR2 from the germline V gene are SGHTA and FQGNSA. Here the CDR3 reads CASSFARQHNEQFF. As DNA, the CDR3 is TGTGCCAGCAGCTTCGCCCGACAGCACAATGAGCAGTTCTTC.

CDR3: CASSIGWSGRTNEQFF. The CDR3 region has the DNA TGTGCCAGTAGTATAGGTTGGAGCGGGAGGACCAATGAGCAGTTCTTC. V and J are TRBV19 and TRBJ2-1; TRBD2 matches 9 bases. The CDR3 consists of 16 residues. The V gene's germline CDR1 is LNHDA and CDR2 SQIVND (reference sequence). Trimming removed 1 base from V and 6 bases from J; junction bases left unmatched: 7. Combining the CDR3 with reference TRBV19 and TRBJ2-1 gives the whole variable domain DGGITQSPKYLFRKEGQNVTLSCEQNLNHDAMYWYRQDPGQGLRLIYYSQIVNDFQKGDIAEGYSVSREKKESFPLTVTSAQKNPTAFYLCASSIGWSGRTNEQFFGPGTRLTVL.

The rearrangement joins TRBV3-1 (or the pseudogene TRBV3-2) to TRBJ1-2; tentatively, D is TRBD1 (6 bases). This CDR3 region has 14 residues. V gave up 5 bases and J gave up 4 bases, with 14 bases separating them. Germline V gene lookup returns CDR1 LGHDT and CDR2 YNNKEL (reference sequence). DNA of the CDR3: TGTGCCAGCAGCTTGGGGGCGTTCAGCTATGGCTACACCTTC. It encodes CASSLGAFSYGYTF.

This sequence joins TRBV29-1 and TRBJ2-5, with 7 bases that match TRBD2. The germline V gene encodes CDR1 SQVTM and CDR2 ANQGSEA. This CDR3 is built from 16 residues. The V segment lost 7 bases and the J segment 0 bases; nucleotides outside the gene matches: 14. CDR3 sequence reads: CSGEEGSSGHQETQYF. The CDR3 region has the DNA TGCAGCGGGGAAGAAGGTTCTAGCGGCCACCAAGAGACCCAGTACTTC.